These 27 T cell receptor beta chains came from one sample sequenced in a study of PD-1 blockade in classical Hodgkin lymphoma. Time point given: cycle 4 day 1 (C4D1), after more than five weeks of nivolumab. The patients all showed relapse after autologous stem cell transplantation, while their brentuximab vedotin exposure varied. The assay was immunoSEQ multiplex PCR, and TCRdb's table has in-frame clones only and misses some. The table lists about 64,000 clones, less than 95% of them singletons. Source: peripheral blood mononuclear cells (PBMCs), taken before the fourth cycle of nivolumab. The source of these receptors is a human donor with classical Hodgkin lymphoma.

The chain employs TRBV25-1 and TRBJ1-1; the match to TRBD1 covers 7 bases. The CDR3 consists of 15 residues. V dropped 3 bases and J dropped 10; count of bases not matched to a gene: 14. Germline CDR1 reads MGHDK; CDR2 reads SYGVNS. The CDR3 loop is CASSDFRGKGMRAFF. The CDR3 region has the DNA TGTGCCAGCAGTGACTTCAGGGGGAAAGGGATGCGAGCTTTCTTT. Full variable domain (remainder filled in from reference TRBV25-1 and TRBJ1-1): EADIYQTPRYLVIGTGKKITLECSQTMGHDKMYWYQQDPGMELHLIHYSYGVNSTEKGDLSSESTVSRIRTEHFPLTLESARPSHTSQYLCASSDFRGKGMRAFFGQGTRLTVV.

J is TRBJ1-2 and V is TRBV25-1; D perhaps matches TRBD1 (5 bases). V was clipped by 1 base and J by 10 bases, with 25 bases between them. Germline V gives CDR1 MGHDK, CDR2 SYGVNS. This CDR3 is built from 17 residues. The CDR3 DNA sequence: TGTGCCAGCAGTGAATTAGGTTCCGTCAGGGAGGGGAGTATCTACACCTTC. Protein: CASSELGSVREGSIYTF.

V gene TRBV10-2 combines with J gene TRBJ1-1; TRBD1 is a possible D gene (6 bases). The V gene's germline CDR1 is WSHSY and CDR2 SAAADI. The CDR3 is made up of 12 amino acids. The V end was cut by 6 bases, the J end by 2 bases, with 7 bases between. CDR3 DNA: TGCGCCAGCAGGGGACAAAACACTGAAGCTTTCTTT. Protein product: CASRGQNTEAFF.

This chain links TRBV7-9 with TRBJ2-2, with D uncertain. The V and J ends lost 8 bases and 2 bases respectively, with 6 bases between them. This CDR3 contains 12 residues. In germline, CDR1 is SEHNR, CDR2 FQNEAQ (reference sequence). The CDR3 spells CASRGNTGELFF. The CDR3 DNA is TGTGCCAGCCGCGGAAACACCGGGGAGCTGTTTTTT.

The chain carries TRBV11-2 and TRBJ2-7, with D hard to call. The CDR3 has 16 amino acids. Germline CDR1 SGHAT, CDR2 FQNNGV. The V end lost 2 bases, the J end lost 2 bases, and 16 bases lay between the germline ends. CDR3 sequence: CASSLLGGPDTYEQYF. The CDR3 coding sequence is TGTGCCAGCAGCTTATTAGGTGGGCCGGATACCTACGAGCAGTACTTC.

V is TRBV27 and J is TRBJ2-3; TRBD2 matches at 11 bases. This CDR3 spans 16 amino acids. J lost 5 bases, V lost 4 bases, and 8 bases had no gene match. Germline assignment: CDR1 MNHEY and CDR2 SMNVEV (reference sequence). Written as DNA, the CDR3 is TGTGCCAGCAGTTACCATAGCGGGGGGGCTGAAGATACGCAGTATTTT. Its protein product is CASSYHSGGAEDTQYF.

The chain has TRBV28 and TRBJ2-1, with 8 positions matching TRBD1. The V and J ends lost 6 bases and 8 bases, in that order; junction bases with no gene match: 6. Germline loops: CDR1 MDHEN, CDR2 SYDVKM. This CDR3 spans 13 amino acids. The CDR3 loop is CASSRGQGYEQFF. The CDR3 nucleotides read TGTGCCAGCAGCCGAGGACAGGGCTATGAGCAGTTCTTC.

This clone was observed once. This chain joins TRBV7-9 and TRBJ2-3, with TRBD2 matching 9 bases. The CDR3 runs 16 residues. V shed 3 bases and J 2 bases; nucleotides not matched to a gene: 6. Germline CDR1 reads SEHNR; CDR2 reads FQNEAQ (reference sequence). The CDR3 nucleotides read TGTGCCAGCAGCTTCCTGGCGGGGGGGATCACAGATACGCAGTATTTT. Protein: CASSFLAGGITDTQYF.

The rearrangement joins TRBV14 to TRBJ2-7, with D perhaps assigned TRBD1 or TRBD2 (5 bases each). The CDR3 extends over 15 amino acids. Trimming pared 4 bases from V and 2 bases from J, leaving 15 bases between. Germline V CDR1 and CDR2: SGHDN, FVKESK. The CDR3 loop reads CASSRIPGRAYEQYF. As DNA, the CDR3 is TGTGCCAGCAGCCGGATTCCGGGACGAGCCTACGAGCAGTACTTC.

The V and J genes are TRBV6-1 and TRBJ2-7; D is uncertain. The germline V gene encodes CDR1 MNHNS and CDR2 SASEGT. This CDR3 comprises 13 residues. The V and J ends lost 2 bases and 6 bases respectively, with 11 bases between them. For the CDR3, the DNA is TGTGCCAGCAGTGAATCAGAGAGTACCGAGCAGTACTTC. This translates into CASSESESTEQYF.

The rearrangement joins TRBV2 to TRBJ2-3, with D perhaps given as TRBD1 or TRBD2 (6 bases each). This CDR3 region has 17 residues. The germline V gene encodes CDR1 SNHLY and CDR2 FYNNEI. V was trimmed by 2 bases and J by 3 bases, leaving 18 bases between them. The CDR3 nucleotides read TGTGCCAGCAGTGAACTGACCCGGGGGCCGTGGACAGATACGCAGTATTTT. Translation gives CASSELTRGPWTDTQYF.

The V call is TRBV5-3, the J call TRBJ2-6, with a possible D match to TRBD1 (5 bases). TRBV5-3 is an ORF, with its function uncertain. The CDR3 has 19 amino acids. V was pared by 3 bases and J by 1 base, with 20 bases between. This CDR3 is CARSSGTLQGRSGANVLTF. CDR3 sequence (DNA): TGTGCCAGAAGCTCAGGAACGCTGCAGGGAAGATCTGGGGCCAACGTCCTGACTTTC.

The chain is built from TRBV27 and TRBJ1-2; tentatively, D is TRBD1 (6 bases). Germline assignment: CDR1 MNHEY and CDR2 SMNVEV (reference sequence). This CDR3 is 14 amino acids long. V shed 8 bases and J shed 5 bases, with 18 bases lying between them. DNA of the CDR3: TGTGCCAGCTCCCTTAACAGGGAAGTTTATGGCTACACCTTC. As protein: CASSLNREVYGYTF.

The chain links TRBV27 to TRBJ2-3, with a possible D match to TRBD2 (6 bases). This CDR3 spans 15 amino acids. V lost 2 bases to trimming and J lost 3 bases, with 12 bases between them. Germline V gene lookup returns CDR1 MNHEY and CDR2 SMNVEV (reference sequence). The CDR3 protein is CASSLAGRKTDTQYF. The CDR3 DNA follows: TGTGCCAGCAGTTTAGCGGGGAGGAAAACAGATACGCAGTATTTT.

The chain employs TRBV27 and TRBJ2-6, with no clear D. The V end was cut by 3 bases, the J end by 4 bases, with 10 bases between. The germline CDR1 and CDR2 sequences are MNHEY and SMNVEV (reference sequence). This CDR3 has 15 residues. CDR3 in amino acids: CASSLTPSGANVLTF. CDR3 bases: TGTGCCAGCAGTTTGACCCCCTCCGGGGCCAACGTCCTGACTTTC.

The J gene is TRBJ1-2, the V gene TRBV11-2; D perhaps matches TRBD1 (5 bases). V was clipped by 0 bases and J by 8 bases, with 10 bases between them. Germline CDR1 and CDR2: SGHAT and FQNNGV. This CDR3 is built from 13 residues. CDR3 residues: CASSLEGQGGYTF. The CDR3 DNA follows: TGTGCCAGCAGCTTAGAGGGCCAGGGAGGCTACACCTTC.

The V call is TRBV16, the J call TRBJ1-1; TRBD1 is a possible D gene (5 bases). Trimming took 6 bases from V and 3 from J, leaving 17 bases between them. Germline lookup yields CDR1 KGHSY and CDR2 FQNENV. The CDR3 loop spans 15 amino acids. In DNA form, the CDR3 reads TGTGCCAGCAGGCAGGGAACAGGAGGGTACACTGAAGCTTTCTTT. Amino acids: CASRQGTGGYTEAFF.

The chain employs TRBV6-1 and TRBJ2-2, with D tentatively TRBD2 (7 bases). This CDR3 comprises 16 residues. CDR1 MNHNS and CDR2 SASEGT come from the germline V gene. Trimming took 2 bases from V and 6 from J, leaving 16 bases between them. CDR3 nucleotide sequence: TGTGCCAGCAGTGAAAGGGGGGGCGGCGGGGCCGGGGAGCTGTTTTTT. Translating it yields CASSERGGGGAGELFF.

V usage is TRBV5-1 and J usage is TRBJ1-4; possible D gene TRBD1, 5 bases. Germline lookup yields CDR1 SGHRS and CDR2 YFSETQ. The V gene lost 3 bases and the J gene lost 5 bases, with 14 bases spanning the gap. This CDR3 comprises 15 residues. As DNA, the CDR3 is TGCGCCAGCAGCTACGGGGACGGCCTAAATGAAAAACTGTTTTTT. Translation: CASSYGDGLNEKLFF. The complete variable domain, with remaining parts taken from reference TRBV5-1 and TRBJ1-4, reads KAGVTQTPRYLIKTRGQQVTLSCSPISGHRSVSWYQQTPGQGLQFLFEYFSETQRNKGNFPGRFSGRQFSNSRSEMNVSTLELGDSALYLCASSYGDGLNEKLFFGSGTQLSVL.

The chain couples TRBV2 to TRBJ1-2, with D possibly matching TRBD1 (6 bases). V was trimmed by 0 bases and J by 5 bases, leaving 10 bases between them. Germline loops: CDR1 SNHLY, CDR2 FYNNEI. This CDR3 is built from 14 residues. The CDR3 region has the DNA TGTGCCAGCAGTGAAGCGAGTCAGGGGTATGGCTACACCTTC. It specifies CASSEASQGYGYTF.

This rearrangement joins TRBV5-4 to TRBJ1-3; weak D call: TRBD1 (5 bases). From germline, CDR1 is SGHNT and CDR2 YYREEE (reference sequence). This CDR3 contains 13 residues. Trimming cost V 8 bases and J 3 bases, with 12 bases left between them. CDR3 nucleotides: TGTGCCAGGACGCAGGGAGGTGGAAACACCATATATTTT. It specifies CARTQGGGNTIYF.

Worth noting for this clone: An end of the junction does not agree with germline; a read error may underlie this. The DNA of the CDR3 is TGTGCCAGCACCTTAGGGAGACAGCCACCCTACGAGCAGTACTTC. Its translation is CASTLGRQPPYEQYF. The rearrangement uses TRBV11-2 and TRBJ2-7; either TRBD1 or TRBD2 may fit D (5 bases each). CDR3 length: 15 amino acids. From germline, CDR1 is SGHAT and CDR2 FQNNGV.

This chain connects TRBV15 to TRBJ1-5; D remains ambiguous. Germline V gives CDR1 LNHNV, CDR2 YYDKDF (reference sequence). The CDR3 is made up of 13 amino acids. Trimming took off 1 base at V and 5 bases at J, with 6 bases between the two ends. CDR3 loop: CATSRAVHQPQHF. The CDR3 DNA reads TGTGCCACCAGCAGAGCCGTGCATCAGCCCCAGCATTTT.

CDR3 sequence reads: CASSVSGGPINEQFF. CDR3 nucleotide sequence: TGTGCCAGCAGCGTTAGCGGGGGGCCGATCAATGAGCAGTTCTTC. The rearrangement joins TRBV9 to TRBJ2-1, with 10 bases matching TRBD2. This CDR3 has 15 amino acids. V was pared by 2 bases and J by 6 bases, with 5 bases of the junction left unmatched. Germline loops: CDR1 SGDLS, CDR2 YYNGEE. The full variable domain, with the rest looked up from reference TRBV9 and TRBJ2-1, is DSGVTQTPKHLITATGQRVTLRCSPRSGDLSVYWYQQSLDQGLQFLIQYYNGEERAKGNILERFSAQQFPDLHSELNLSSLELGDSALYFCASSVSGGPINEQFFGPGTRLTVL.

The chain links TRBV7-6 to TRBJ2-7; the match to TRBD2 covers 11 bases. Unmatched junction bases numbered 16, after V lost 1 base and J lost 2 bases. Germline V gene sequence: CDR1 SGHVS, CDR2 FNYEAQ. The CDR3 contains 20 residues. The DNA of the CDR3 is TGTGCCAGCAGCTTAGAAGGCGTAGCGGGGGGGTCAGGTCTAGCCTACGAGCAGTACTTC. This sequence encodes CASSLEGVAGGSGLAYEQYF.

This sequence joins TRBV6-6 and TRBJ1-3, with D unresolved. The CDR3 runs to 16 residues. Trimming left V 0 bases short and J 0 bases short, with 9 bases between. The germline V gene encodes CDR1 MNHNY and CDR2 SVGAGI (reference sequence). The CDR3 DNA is TGTGCCAGCAGTTACTCGATTCGTACCTCTGGAAACACCATATATTTT. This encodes CASSYSIRTSGNTIYF.

The CDR3 DNA reads TGTGCCAGCAGCGTAGATCGGCTCGAGGATACGCAGTATTTT. Amino acid sequence: CASSVDRLEDTQYF. The rearrangement links TRBV9 to TRBJ2-3, with D hard to call. V was trimmed by 0 bases and J by 6 bases, leaving 11 bases between them. The CDR3 loop spans 14 amino acids. The germline gives CDR1 SGDLS, CDR2 YYNGEE.